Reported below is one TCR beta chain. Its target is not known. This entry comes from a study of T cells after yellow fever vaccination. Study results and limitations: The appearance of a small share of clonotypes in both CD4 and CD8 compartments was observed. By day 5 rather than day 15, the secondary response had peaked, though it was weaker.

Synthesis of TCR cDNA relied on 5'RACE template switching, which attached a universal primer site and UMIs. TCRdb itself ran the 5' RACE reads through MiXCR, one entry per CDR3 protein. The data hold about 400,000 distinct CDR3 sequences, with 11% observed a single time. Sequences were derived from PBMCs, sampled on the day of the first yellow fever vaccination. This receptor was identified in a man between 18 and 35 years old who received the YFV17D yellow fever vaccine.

The CDR3, as DNA: TGTGCCAGCAGCCCGTACAGGGACGCCTACGAGCAGTACTTC. It yields the protein CASSPYRDAYEQYF. The chain combines TRBV7-2 with TRBJ2-7, with TRBD1 as a possible D gene (6 bases). The CDR3 extends over 14 amino acids. Germline V CDR1 and CDR2: SGHTA, FQGNSA. Trimming left V 5 bases short and J 2 bases short, with 13 bases between.